This TCR beta chain was captured by sequencing in a study of T cells in Graves' hyperthyroidism and ophthalmopathy. Per germline, CDR1 SQVTM and CDR2 ANQGSEA. V lost 4 bases and J 6 bases, leaving 15 bases between the germline ends. CDR3 length: 13 residues. The TCR beta CDR3 regions underwent amplification using RNA transcripts as the source. A set of HTBI primers served as the primers for a first-round RT-PCR of the TCR CDR3. Each CDR3 protein is one row after TCRdb ran MiXCR on the multiplex PCR reads. The sample contains some 350,000 distinct CDR3 sequences, around 15% of which appear only once. The chain links TRBV29-1 to TRBJ1-2, with TRBD1 as a possible D gene (5 bases). The sequencing sample was made of blood. This receptor was identified in a woman in her sixties with Graves' ophthalmopathy. This chain's CDR3 is CSVVAGKGHGYTF. The CDR3 nucleotides read TGCAGCGTTGTGGCAGGGAAGGGCCATGGCTACACCTTC.